This is a list of T cell receptor beta chains from one sample in a study of beta chain features in type 1 diabetes. TCRdb's copy holds only in-frame clones and misses some; the assay was immunoSEQ multiplex PCR. This table holds 250,000 or so clones, about 14% found once. Sequenced sample: naive CD4+ T cells from blood. Receptor source: a man aged 30-40 years with type 1 diabetes. CDR3s include the opening cysteine and the closing phenylalanine or tryptophan. A D gene is named only where the DNA matches it firmly. The size of a clone is reported for some rows only, either as once, few or many, or as a class for expanded clones.

TRBV29-1	TRBD1	few	TRBJ1-2	TGCAGCGTTGGGACAGGGGAGGGTGGCTACACCTTC	CSVGTGEGGYTF
TRBV5-1	-	few	TRBJ2-4	TGCGCCAGCAGCTTGGGCAACAGGGCTGGGAACATTCAGTACTTC	CASSLGNRAGNIQYF
TRBV6-6	-	few	TRBJ1-6	TGTGCCGGGCGGGGGCGCGGTATTGATTCACCCCTCCACTTT	CAGRGRGIDSPLHF
TRBV4-1	TRBD2	-	TRBJ2-1	TGCGCCAGCTCCTTCTCTGGGACTAGGGGTGCGAGCTCCTACAATGAGCAGTTCTTC	CASSFSGTRGASSYNEQFF
TRBV4-1	TRBD2	few	TRBJ2-5	TGCGCCAGCAGCCCCGGTGGGGCTAGCGGGACCCAGTACTTC	CASSPGGASGTQYF
TRBV14	-	-	TRBJ2-3	TGTGCCAGCAGCCCTCTGGGCAGGGGCACAGATACGCAGTATTTT	CASSPLGRGTDTQYF
TRBV7-2	-	-	TRBJ2-1	TGTGCCAGCAGCTTTCCGGGACTTAAAACCAATGAGCAGTTCTTC	CASSFPGLKTNEQFF
TRBV6-1	TRBD1	-	TRBJ2-3	TGTGCCACCGGACAGGGATCGGATACGCAGTATTTT	CATGQGSDTQYF
TRBV30	-	few	TRBJ2-5	TGTGCCTGGAGTACGGGGTTCGAGACCCAGTACTTC	CAWSTGFETQYF
TRBV30	TRBD1	few	TRBJ2-1	TGTGCCTGGAGTGTACGGGACAGGGGAGTAACCAATGAGCAGTTCTTC	CAWSVRDRGVTNEQFF
TRBV6-1	-	-	TRBJ1-2	TGTGCCAGCGGCCCGACAGTCGCCTATGGCTACACCTTC	CASGPTVAYGYTF
TRBV7-9	TRBD2	few	TRBJ2-3	TGTGCCAGCAGCGCGCCTGCCGGGGGGGAGGGAGATACGCAGTATTTT	CASSAPAGGEGDTQYF
TRBV19	-	-	TRBJ2-7	TGTGCCAGTAGCCGACAGATAAGCTCCTACGAGCAGTACTTC	CASSRQISSYEQYF
TRBV30	TRBD1	-	TRBJ2-5	TGTGCCTGCCCTCTGGGACAGGGGGCCGATGAGACCCAGTACTTC	CACPLGQGADETQYF
TRBV9	TRBD1	few	TRBJ1-2	TGTGCCAGCAGCGTAGTAGACAGGGTGAGCGGCTACACCTTC	CASSVVDRVSGYTF
TRBV6-5	-	few	TRBJ1-1	TGTGCCAGCAGTTACGCGTCGGGGGGCTTGGCTGAAGCTTTCTTT	CASSYASGGLAEAFF
TRBV29-1	-	few	TRBJ2-2	TGCAGCGTTTATGGACAGTCGAACACCGGGGAGCTGTTTTTT	CSVYGQSNTGELFF
TRBV25-1	-	-	TRBJ1-2	TGTGCCAGCAGTGCCGACGGGTCGGGTCTCTATGGCTACACCTTC	CASSADGSGLYGYTF
TRBV6-5	TRBD1	-	TRBJ2-7	TGTGCCAGCAGCCCGGGACAGAACTACGAGCAGTACTTC	CASSPGQNYEQYF
TRBV4-1	-	-	TRBJ1-4	TGCGCCAGCAGCCAAGAAGGGGCGGCACTTGCAACTAATGAAAAACTGTTTTTT	CASSQEGAALATNEKLFF
TRBV7-2	-	-	TRBJ2-5	TGTGCCAGCAGCTCATGGAAGACTAGAGAGACCCAGTACTTC	CASSSWKTRETQYF
TRBV19	-	few	TRBJ1-1	TGTGCCAGTAGTGTGGAGCCGAATTCGGGGAATGCTTTCTTT	CASSVEPNSGNAFF
TRBV4-2	-	-	TRBJ1-5	TGTGCCAGCAGCCAAAGGGAGTTTGAGCCCCAGCATTTT	CASSQREFEPQHF
TRBV18	TRBD1	once	TRBJ1-2	TGTGCCAGCTCGCTACCCGGGACAGGGAACTATGGCTACACCTTC	CASSLPGTGNYGYTF
TRBV18	TRBD1	few	TRBJ1-1	TGTGCCAGCTCGCCGGGACAGAGCCTAAACGGTGAAGCTTTCTTT	CASSPGQSLNGEAFF
TRBV19	TRBD1	few	TRBJ2-6	TGTGCCAGTATGTCGGACAGGGCTGGGGCCAACGTCCTGACTTTC	CASMSDRAGANVLTF
TRBV5-6	TRBD1	few	TRBJ2-1	TGTGCCAGCAGCTTTGGGACAGACAATGAGCAGTTCTTC	CASSFGTDNEQFF
TRBV5-6	-	few	TRBJ2-7	TGTGCCAGCAGCTTGGGTCAGGGAGGACTCTACGAGCAGTACTTC	CASSLGQGGLYEQYF
TRBV4-2	-	-	TRBJ1-4	TGTGCCAGCAGCCGTACAGGAGGGGATAGTGGAAAACTGTTTTTT	CASSRTGGDSGKLFF
TRBV5-4	TRBD1	-	TRBJ1-1	TGTGCCAGCAGCCCGGACAGGGAACGTGAAGCTTTCTTT	CASSPDREREAFF
TRBV23-1	-	many	TRBJ2-6	TGCGCCAGCAGTCCCAGGGTGGCTGGGGCCAACGTCCTGACTTTC	CASSPRVAGANVLTF
TRBV5-1	-	few	TRBJ2-1	TGCGCCAGCAGCGTGGACTGGCTAGGCCCCTACAATGAGCAGTTCTTC	CASSVDWLGPYNEQFF
TRBV5-1	TRBD2	-	TRBJ2-3	TGCGCCAGCAGCTTGGCCTCTAGCGGGAGTGTCACAGATACGCAGTATTTT	CASSLASSGSVTDTQYF
TRBV15	TRBD1	-	TRBJ2-5	TGTGCCACCAGCAGAGAAAGGCAGGGGGCTGAAGAGACCCAGTACTTC	CATSRERQGAEETQYF
TRBV11-1	TRBD1	few	TRBJ2-1	TGTGCCAGCAGCTTAGATCCCGGGACAGGGGGCAATGAGCAGTTCTTC	CASSLDPGTGGNEQFF
TRBV5-4	TRBD2	few	TRBJ2-3	TGTGCCAGCAGCGCCCAGCGGGGGGGCGCCACAGATACGCAGTATTTT	CASSAQRGGATDTQYF
TRBV19	TRBD1	-	TRBJ1-5	TGTGCCAGTAGTGACAACAGGGGTAGCAATCAGCCCCAGCATTTT	CASSDNRGSNQPQHF
TRBV15	TRBD2	few	TRBJ2-1	TGTGCCACCAGCAGAGGTGGCGGGGGGCAATACAATGAGCAGTTCTTC	CATSRGGGGQYNEQFF
TRBV15	-	few	TRBJ2-1	TGTGCCACCAGCAGAGATCGCGGTACCTACAATGAGCAGTTCTTC	CATSRDRGTYNEQFF
TRBV9	TRBD1	once	TRBJ1-2	TGTGCCAGCAGCCCGGGGGGACAGGGGGCGAACTATGGCTACACCTTC	CASSPGGQGANYGYTF
TRBV18	-	-	TRBJ2-7	TGTGCCAGCTCACCACCGGCAGTTGCCTACGAGCAGTACTTC	CASSPPAVAYEQYF
TRBV10-3	TRBD2	-	TRBJ2-1	TGTGCCATCAGTGAAACTAGCGCCCACAATGAGCAGTTCTTC	CAISETSAHNEQFF
TRBV13	TRBD1	few	TRBJ1-4	TGTGCCAGCAGCTTAGGAGGCAGGGGGCGCCTTAATGAAAAACTGTTTTTT	CASSLGGRGRLNEKLFF
TRBV5-1	TRBD2	-	TRBJ2-1	TGCGCCAGCAGCATCAGCGGGAGCTCCTACAATGAGCAGTTCTTC	CASSISGSSYNEQFF
TRBV6-5	TRBD2	few	TRBJ2-7	TGTGCCAGCTTGCGGGGGGAGAGACGTGGCGAGCAGTACTTC	CASLRGERRGEQYF
TRBV20-1	-	-	TRBJ2-1	TGCAGTGCTCCCAGGGGCCATGAGCAGTTCTTC	CSAPRGHEQFF
TRBV6-5	-	-	TRBJ1-6	TGTGCCAGCAGTTACGTAATTATGGGCCCATTCTCACCCCTCCACTTT	CASSYVIMGPFSPLHF
TRBV23-1	TRBD1	-	TRBJ2-6	TGCGCCAGCAGTCAATCCCAAAAGACAGGGATTCGAAGGGCCAACGTCCTGACTTTC	CASSQSQKTGIRRANVLTF
TRBV19	-	-	TRBJ1-5	TGTGCCAGTAGTCCCCGGGACACCGGGGCCCAGCATTTT	CASSPRDTGAQHF
TRBV19	TRBD1	few	TRBJ1-2	TGTGCCAGTAGTGCTGACAGGGGTAACTATGGCTACACCTTC	CASSADRGNYGYTF
TRBV5-1	TRBD1	few	TRBJ1-5	TGCGCCAGCAGCATAGGGACAGAAAGCAATCAGCCCCAGCATTTT	CASSIGTESNQPQHF
TRBV30	TRBD1	-	TRBJ2-7	TGTGCCTGGAGTGTCGGGACAGGGGAGGACGAGCAGTACTTC	CAWSVGTGEDEQYF
TRBV7-8	TRBD2	-	TRBJ2-7	TGTGCCAGCAGCCGCGGGACTAGGTTTGCAGAGCAGTACTTC	CASSRGTRFAEQYF
TRBV2	TRBD1	few	TRBJ2-5	TGTGCCAGCAGTCCCCACCTGGGACAGAGAAAAGAGACCCAGTACTTC	CASSPHLGQRKETQYF
TRBV11-2	-	few	TRBJ1-1	TGTGCCAGCAGCTTACGCCCGGGCACAGGGATGGCTTTCTTT	CASSLRPGTGMAFF